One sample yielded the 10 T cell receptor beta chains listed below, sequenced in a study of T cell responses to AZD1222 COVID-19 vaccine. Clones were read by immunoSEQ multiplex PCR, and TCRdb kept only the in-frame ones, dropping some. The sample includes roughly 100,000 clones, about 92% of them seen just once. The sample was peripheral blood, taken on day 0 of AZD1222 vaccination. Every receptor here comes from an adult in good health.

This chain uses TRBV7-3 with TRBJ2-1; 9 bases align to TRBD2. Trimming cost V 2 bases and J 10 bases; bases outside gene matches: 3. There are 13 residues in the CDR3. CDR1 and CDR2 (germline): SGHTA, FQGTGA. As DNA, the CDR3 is TGTGCCAGCAGCTTATTGACTAGCGGAGAGCAGTTCTTC. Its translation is CASSLLTSGEQFF.

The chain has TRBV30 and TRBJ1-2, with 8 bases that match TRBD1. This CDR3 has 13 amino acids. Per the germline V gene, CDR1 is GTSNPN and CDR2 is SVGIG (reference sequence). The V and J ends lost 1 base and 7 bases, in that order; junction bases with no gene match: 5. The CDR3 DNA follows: TGTGCCTGGAGTGAGACAGGGGAGTCTGGCTACACCTTC. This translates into CAWSETGESGYTF.

CDR3 region: CASSPGSGGNTIYF. CDR3 in DNA: TGCGCCAGCAGCCCAGGGTCGGGAGGAAACACCATATATTTT. This rearrangement joins TRBV5-1 to TRBJ1-3; D might be TRBD1 (5 bases). CDR1 and CDR2 (germline): SGHRS, YFSETQ. V lost 4 bases and J 4 bases, leaving 12 bases between the germline ends. The CDR3 is made up of 14 amino acids.

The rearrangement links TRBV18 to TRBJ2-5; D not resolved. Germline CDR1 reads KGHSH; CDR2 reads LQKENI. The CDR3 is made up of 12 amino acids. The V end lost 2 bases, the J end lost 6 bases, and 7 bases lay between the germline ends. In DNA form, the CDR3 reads TGTGCCAGCTCACCAGGGGATAAGACCCAGTACTTC. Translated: CASSPGDKTQYF.

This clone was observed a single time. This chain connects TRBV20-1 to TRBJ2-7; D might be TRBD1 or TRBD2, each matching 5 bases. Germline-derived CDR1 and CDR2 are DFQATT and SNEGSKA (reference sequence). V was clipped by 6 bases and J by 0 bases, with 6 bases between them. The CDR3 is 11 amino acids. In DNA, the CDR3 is TGCAGTGCCGGGGCCTCCTACGAGCAGTACTTC. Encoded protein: CSAGASYEQYF.

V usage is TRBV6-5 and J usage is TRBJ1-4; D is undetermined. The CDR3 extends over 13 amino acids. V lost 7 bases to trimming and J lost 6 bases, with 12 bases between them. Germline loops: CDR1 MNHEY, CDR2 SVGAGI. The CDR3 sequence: CASTLTLDEKLFF. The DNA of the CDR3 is TGTGCCAGCACCCTAACCCTCGATGAAAAACTGTTTTTT.

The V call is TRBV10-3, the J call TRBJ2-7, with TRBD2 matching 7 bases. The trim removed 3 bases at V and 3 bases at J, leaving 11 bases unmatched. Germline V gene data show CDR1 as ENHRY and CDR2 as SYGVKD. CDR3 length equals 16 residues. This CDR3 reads CAISESGGRNIYEQYF. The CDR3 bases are TGTGCCATCAGTGAATCGGGGGGACGGAACATCTACGAGCAGTACTTC.

The CDR3 DNA follows: TGTGCCAGCAGTTATCCCCCGGGGGGGAGTGAAAAACTGTTTTTT. It yields the protein CASSYPPGGSEKLFF. The chain combines TRBV28 with TRBJ1-4; possible D gene TRBD1, 5 bases. The CDR3 has 15 residues. With 4 bases removed from V and 7 bases from J, the gap between germline ends came to 16 bases. Germline V gene sequence: CDR1 MDHEN, CDR2 SYDVKM.

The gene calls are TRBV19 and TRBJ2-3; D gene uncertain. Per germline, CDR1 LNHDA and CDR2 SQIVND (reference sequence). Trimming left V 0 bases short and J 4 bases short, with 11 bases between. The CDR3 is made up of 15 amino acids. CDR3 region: CASSIDPPSPDTQYF. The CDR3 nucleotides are TGTGCCAGTAGTATAGATCCCCCATCCCCAGATACGCAGTATTTT.

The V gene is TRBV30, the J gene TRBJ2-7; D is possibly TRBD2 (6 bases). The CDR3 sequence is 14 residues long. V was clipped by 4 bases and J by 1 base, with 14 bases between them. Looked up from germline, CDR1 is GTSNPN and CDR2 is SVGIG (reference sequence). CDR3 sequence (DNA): TGTGCCTGGACACCGGGACTCGGATCCTACGAGCAGTACTTC. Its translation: CAWTPGLGSYEQYF.